This section outlines one TCR beta chain sequence together with its context. Its antigen is not known. The data stem from a study of blood T cells in healthy people across ages. Findings and limits, study-wide: Per-million-T-cell TCR beta diversity fell roughly linearly with age.

Alongside a J-beta primer mix, a sample-barcoded 5' primer served in a second PCR lasting about 7 to 12 cycles. A template-switch adaptor that had 12 random nucleotides put a tag on each cDNA molecule. No fewer than 3 million CDR3-containing paired-end reads came from each sample. TCRdb passed the 5' RACE reads through MiXCR, listing each CDR3 protein once. The table records around 870,000 distinct CDR3 sequences, under 35% of them present only once. This CDR3 has 20 amino acids. Germline values: CDR1 MDHEN, CDR2 SYDVKM. After removal of 6 bases from V and 2 bases from J, the junction contained 19 bases not matched to a gene.

This clonotype was sampled from a woman of 80 years or more in good health. Sequencing was carried out using blood. The V call is TRBV28, the J call TRBJ2-4; 10 positions agree with TRBD1. CDR3 sequence: CASRPTTIYRDRGTKNIQYF. CDR3 in DNA: TGTGCCAGCAGACCGACTACGATTTACCGGGACAGGGGAACCAAAAACATTCAGTACTTC.